Below are 23 T cell receptor beta chains sequenced from a single sample in a study of blood T cell repertoires in COVID-19. The assay was immunoSEQ multiplex PCR, and TCRdb's table has in-frame clones only and misses some. The table includes 120,000 to 150,000 clones, 85% to 90% detected once. Sequenced material: peripheral blood. These receptors all come from a man aged 45-60 years who had recovered from COVID-19.

In DNA, the CDR3 is TGCGCCAGCAGCTTGTATGGGATCGGGGGAAACGCTGAAGCTTTCTTT. As protein: CASSLYGIGGNAEAFF. The rearrangement links TRBV5-1 to TRBJ1-1, with a weak D call TRBD1 (5 bases). The CDR3 has 16 residues. V dropped 1 base and J dropped 6 bases, with 19 bases sitting between them. Germline V CDR1 and CDR2: SGHRS, YFSETQ.

This clone occurred a few times. The J gene is TRBJ1-5, the V gene TRBV10-1; D unclear. The V end was cut by 8 bases, the J end by 4 bases, with 6 bases between. Germline CDR1 is WNHNN and CDR2 is SYGVQD (reference sequence). The CDR3 extends over 11 amino acids. As DNA, the CDR3 is TGCGCCAGCCCCGGGAATCAGCCCCAGCATTTT. It yields the protein CASPGNQPQHF.

The rearrangement joins TRBV5-5 to TRBJ2-1; TRBD1 is a possible D gene (6 bases). V was trimmed by 2 bases and J by 0 bases, leaving 15 bases between them. CDR1 is SGHKS and CDR2 is YYEKEE in the germline V gene (reference sequence). CDR3 length: 17 amino acids. The DNA for the CDR3 is TGTGCCAGCAGCTTAAGACACAGGGTCAGCTCCTACAATGAGCAGTTCTTC. Protein sequence: CASSLRHRVSSYNEQFF.

This clone was counted a single time. This chain connects TRBV6-2 or TRBV6-3 to TRBJ2-7; 7 nucleotides align to TRBD1. The CDR3 sequence is 14 residues long. CDR1 is MNHEY, CDR2 SVGEGT, per germline. Trimming took 2 bases from V and 8 from J; bases not matched to a gene: 9. CDR3 amino acids: CASSYTEWTGQQYF. CDR3 nucleotide sequence: TGTGCCAGCAGTTACACCGAGTGGACAGGCCAGCAGTACTTC.

The rearrangement joins TRBV4-3 to TRBJ1-4; TRBD1 matches at 8 bases. V shed 1 base and J 8 bases; nucleotides not matched to a gene: 6. Per germline, CDR1 LGHNA and CDR2 YSLEER. This CDR3 spans 15 amino acids. CDR3 DNA sequence: TGCGCCAGCAGCCAAGCAGGGGGCCTTAGGGAAAAACTGTTTTTT. This codes for CASSQAGGLREKLFF.

This clone was seen only once. The chain carries TRBV11-3 and TRBJ2-5; TRBD2 aligns across 10 bases. This CDR3 has 20 residues. In germline, CDR1 is SGHNT, CDR2 YENEEA. V shed 1 base and J 1 base; nucleotides not matched to a gene: 15. CDR3 nucleotides: TGTGCCAGCAGCTTAGGATTGGGTAGCGGGGGGCCCTCATCCCAAGAGACCCAGTACTTC. This sequence encodes CASSLGLGSGGPSSQETQYF.

CDR3 coding DNA: TGTGCCAGCAGTACCGACAGGGAAGGAACTGAAGCTTTCTTT. This gives the protein CASSTDREGTEAFF. J is TRBJ1-1 and V is TRBV6-5, with TRBD1 matching over 7 bases. V lost 5 bases, J lost 5 bases, and 8 bases stayed unmatched. The CDR3 is 14 residues long. The germline V gene encodes CDR1 MNHEY and CDR2 SVGAGI.

The chain links TRBV7-6 to TRBJ2-2; 14 bases agree with TRBD2. There are 19 residues in the CDR3. Germline CDR1 and CDR2: SGHVS and FNYEAQ. V dropped 4 bases and J dropped 2; count of bases not matched to a gene: 9. CDR3 sequence (DNA): TGTGCCAGCAGCTCTAGGACTAGCGGGGGGCAAATAAACACCGGGGAGCTGTTTTTT. This sequence encodes CASSSRTSGGQINTGELFF.

This clone was counted only a few times. The chain uses TRBV6-5 and TRBJ1-2; D gene unclear. In germline, CDR1 is MNHEY, CDR2 SVGAGI. This CDR3 contains 13 residues. V gave up 6 bases and J gave up 6 bases, with 14 bases separating them. CDR3 region: CASRETVTHGYTF. CDR3 nucleotide sequence: TGTGCCAGCAGGGAGACTGTCACTCATGGCTACACCTTC.

The chain recombines TRBV5-8 with TRBJ2-7; the D gene is possibly TRBD2 (7 bases). CDR3 length: 13 amino acids. Germline loops: CDR1 SGHTS, CDR2 YDEGEE. Between the trimmed V and J ends, which lost 3 bases and 6 bases, there was a span of 13 bases. In nucleotides, the CDR3 is TGTGCCAGCAGCTACCCGGGGGGCGGCGAGCAGTACTTC. Protein sequence: CASSYPGGGEQYF.

The chain is built from TRBV20-1 and TRBJ2-3; tentatively, D is TRBD2 (5 bases). Trimming removed 3 bases from V and 2 bases from J, with 12 bases in between. Germline V CDR1 and CDR2: DFQATT, SNEGSKA (reference sequence). The CDR3 contains 14 residues. The CDR3 sequence is CSASLPGNTDTQYF. In DNA form, the CDR3 reads TGCAGTGCTAGTTTACCCGGGAACACAGATACGCAGTATTTT.

This clone was detected a few times. The rearrangement joins TRBV5-1 to TRBJ2-3; 14 nucleotides line up with TRBD2. The germline CDR1 and CDR2 sequences are SGHRS and YFSETQ. CDR3 size: 17 residues. After removal of 3 bases from V and 2 bases from J, the junction contained 5 bases not matched to a gene. CDR3 amino acids: CASSYGTSGGITDTQYF. CDR3 DNA sequence: TGCGCCAGCAGCTACGGGACTAGCGGGGGTATCACAGATACGCAGTATTTT. Full variable domain (missing parts from reference TRBV5-1 and TRBJ2-3): KAGVTQTPRYLIKTRGQQVTLSCSPISGHRSVSWYQQTPGQGLQFLFEYFSETQRNKGNFPGRFSGRQFSNSRSEMNVSTLELGDSALYLCASSYGTSGGITDTQYFGPGTRLTVL.

The chain joins TRBV19 to TRBJ1-2; D gene uncertain. V dropped 6 bases and J dropped 1 base, with 6 bases sitting between them. In germline, CDR1 is LNHDA, CDR2 SQIVND (reference sequence). There are 12 residues in the CDR3. The CDR3 spells CASRGVNYGYTF. The DNA of the CDR3 is TGTGCCAGTAGAGGAGTTAACTATGGCTACACCTTC.

The CDR3 DNA follows: TGTGCCAGCAGTCCATCCGGGAGAACAGGGGTGGAGACCCAGTACTTC. Protein product: CASSPSGRTGVETQYF. The chain recombines TRBV6-2 or TRBV6-3 with TRBJ2-5; tentatively, D is TRBD1 (7 bases). The CDR3 has 16 residues. Per germline, CDR1 MNHEY and CDR2 SVGEGT. The V gene lost 5 bases and the J gene lost 5 bases, with 21 bases spanning the gap.

This chain's CDR3 is CAIKQTGGDEGAFF. In DNA, the CDR3 is TGTGCCATCAAACAGACAGGGGGCGATGAAGGAGCTTTCTTT. This chain connects TRBV10-3 to TRBJ1-1; 10 bases match TRBD1. The CDR3 has 14 amino acids. The V segment lost 7 bases and the J segment 10 bases; nucleotides outside the gene matches: 12. CDR1 ENHRY and CDR2 SYGVKD come from the germline V gene.

V and J are TRBV30 and TRBJ1-1; 7 bases line up with TRBD1. This CDR3 has 14 amino acids. The germline gives CDR1 GTSNPN, CDR2 SVGIG (reference sequence). V shed 2 bases and J 0 bases; nucleotides not matched to a gene: 3. The CDR3 nucleotides are TGTGCCTGGAGTACGGGACAGATGAACACTGAAGCTTTCTTT. Its protein product is CAWSTGQMNTEAFF.

The V call is TRBV19, the J call TRBJ2-6, with TRBD2 matching 15 bases. CDR3 length equals 17 residues. Germline-derived CDR1 and CDR2 are LNHDA and SQIVND (reference sequence). Unmatched junction bases numbered 1, after V lost 5 bases and J lost 2 bases. The CDR3: CASSGLAGGPGANVLTF. CDR3 sequence (DNA): TGTGCCAGTAGTGGACTAGCGGGGGGGCCTGGGGCCAACGTCCTGACTTTC. Filled out from reference TRBV19 and TRBJ2-6, the complete variable domain reads DGGITQSPKYLFRKEGQNVTLSCEQNLNHDAMYWYRQDPGQGLRLIYYSQIVNDFQKGDIAEGYSVSREKKESFPLTVTSAQKNPTAFYLCASSGLAGGPGANVLTFGAGSRLTVL.

The gene calls are TRBV5-6 and TRBJ1-6, with D maybe TRBD1 (6 bases). The length of the CDR3 is 15 residues. The germline CDR1 and CDR2 sequences are SGHDT and YYEEEE. V lost 0 bases, J lost 11 bases, and 15 bases lay in between. The CDR3 nucleotides are TGTGCCAGCAGCTTGGTGAGACAGGACCTCACACCCCTCCACTTT. This encodes CASSLVRQDLTPLHF.

This clone showed up just a few times. The rearrangement uses TRBV6-2 or TRBV6-3 and TRBJ1-1; TRBD1 is a possible D gene (6 bases). Trimming removed 6 bases from V and 6 bases from J, with 11 bases in between. The CDR3 covers 12 residues. Germline CDR1 reads MNHEY; CDR2 reads SVGEGT. The CDR3 DNA follows: TGTGCCAGCAGCCTACAGGGCTCTGAAGCTTTCTTT. Amino acid sequence: CASSLQGSEAFF.

This chain joins TRBV4-3 and TRBJ1-6; D is unclear. Trimming shortened V by 1 base and J by 2 bases, and 9 bases separated the two germline ends. Per the germline V gene, CDR1 is LGHNA and CDR2 is YSLEER. The CDR3 totals 16 residues. The CDR3, as DNA: TGCGCCAGCAGCCAAGTTGCAGGTCCCTATAATTCACCCCTCCACTTT. The encoded protein is CASSQVAGPYNSPLHF.

The rearrangement joins TRBV7-8 to TRBJ1-4, with a weak D call TRBD1 (6 bases). This CDR3 spans 14 amino acids. CDR1 SGHVS and CDR2 FQNEAQ come from the germline V gene. With 3 bases removed from V and 8 bases from J, the gap between germline ends came to 13 bases. CDR3 nucleotides: TGTGCCAGCAGCTTTGTTCCAGGGGAGGAAAAACTGTTTTTT. Amino acid sequence: CASSFVPGEEKLFF.

V gene TRBV9 combines with J gene TRBJ2-3; 13 bases line up with TRBD2. Germline V gene lookup returns CDR1 SGDLS and CDR2 YYNGEE. CDR3 size: 16 residues. The trim removed 2 bases at V and 3 bases at J, leaving 3 bases unmatched. CDR3 bases: TGTGCCAGCAGCGTGGGGACTAGCGGGGTAACAGATACGCAGTATTTT. Translating it yields CASSVGTSGVTDTQYF.

This chain connects TRBV19 to TRBJ2-7; 11 bases are a match to TRBD1. The V and J ends lost 6 bases and 4 bases, in that order; junction bases with no gene match: 11. The CDR3 length is 16 residues. Per the germline V gene, CDR1 is LNHDA and CDR2 is SQIVND (reference sequence). In DNA, the CDR3 is TGTGCCAGTAGCACCCTTTCGGGACAGGGGGTTTACGAGCAGTACTTC. Protein sequence: CASSTLSGQGVYEQYF. Using reference TRBV19 and TRBJ2-7 for the parts outside the CDR3, the full variable domain is DGGITQSPKYLFRKEGQNVTLSCEQNLNHDAMYWYRQDPGQGLRLIYYSQIVNDFQKGDIAEGYSVSREKKESFPLTVTSAQKNPTAFYLCASSTLSGQGVYEQYFGPGTRLTVT.